The subject of this entry is one T cell receptor beta chain. What it recognizes is unknown. TCRdb's table, derived via immunoSEQ multiplex PCR, lists solely in-frame clones and lacks some. The table has nearly 2 million clones, about 95% seen once; the top ten hold more than 0.95%. These data originate in a study of shared clonotypes between healthy human individuals. Findings of the study overall: On the whole, naive subsets had larger estimated richness than memory subsets had. Expectations were that clonotype sharing among donors would be affected by sequencing depth. Tissues were not sampled, only blood, and their repertoires likely differ.

This CDR3 has 18 amino acids. Per the germline V gene, CDR1 is LNHDA and CDR2 is SQIVND (reference sequence). V was pared by 3 bases and J by 3 bases, with 18 bases between. CD45RO-negative cells were positively selected for CCR7, leaving out terminally differentiated effector memory CD45RA+ cells. The donors, all of them Caucasian adults, lived in Nashville, Tennessee. The rearrangement uses TRBV19 and TRBJ1-6; D may be TRBD1 (6 bases). The sample was naive CD8+ T cells sorted from blood. The receptor was isolated from a man aged 18 to 29 in good health. The CDR3 DNA reads TGTGCCAGTAGTATCAGTGGTGGGGAGGGGGTCTATAATTCACCCCTCCACTTT. Its protein is CASSISGGEGVYNSPLHF.